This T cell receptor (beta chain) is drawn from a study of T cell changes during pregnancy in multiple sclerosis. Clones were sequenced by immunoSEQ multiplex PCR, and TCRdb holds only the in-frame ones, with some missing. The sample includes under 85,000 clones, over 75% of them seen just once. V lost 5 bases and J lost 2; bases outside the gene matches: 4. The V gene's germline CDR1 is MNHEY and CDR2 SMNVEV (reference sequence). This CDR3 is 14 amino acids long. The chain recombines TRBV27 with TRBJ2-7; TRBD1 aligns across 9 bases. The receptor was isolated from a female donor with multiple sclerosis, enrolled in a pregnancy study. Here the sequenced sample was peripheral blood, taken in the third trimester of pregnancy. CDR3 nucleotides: TGTGCCAGCAGTCTATGGACAGGGGCCTACGAGCAGTACTTC. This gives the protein CASSLWTGAYEQYF.